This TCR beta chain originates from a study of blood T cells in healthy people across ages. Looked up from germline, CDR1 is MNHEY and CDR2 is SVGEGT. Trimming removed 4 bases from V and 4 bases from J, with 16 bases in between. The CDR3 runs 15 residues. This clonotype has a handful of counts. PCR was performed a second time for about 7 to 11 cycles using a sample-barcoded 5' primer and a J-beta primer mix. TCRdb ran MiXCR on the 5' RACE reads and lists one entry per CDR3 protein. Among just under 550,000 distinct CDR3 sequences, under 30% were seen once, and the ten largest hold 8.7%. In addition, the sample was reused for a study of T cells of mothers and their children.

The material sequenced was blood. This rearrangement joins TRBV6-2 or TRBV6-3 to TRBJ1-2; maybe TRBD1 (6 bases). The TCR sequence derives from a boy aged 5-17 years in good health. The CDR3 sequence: CASSSYRVSGYGYTF. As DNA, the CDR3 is TGTGCCAGCAGTTCCTACAGGGTTTCGGGCTATGGCTACACCTTC.